The rows below give T cell receptor beta chains drawn from one sample of a study of response to subunit inactivated influenza vaccine. One entry per CDR3 protein, called by TCRdb with MiXCR from the RT-PCR reads. The sample records a few hundred thousand distinct CDR3 sequences, 14% being singletons. The input for sequencing was PBMCs from blood, taken less than 13 days after vaccination. The receptors shown here come from a man aged 45-65 years who received an inactivated influenza vaccine. CDR3s include the opening cysteine and the closing phenylalanine or tryptophan. A D gene is named only where the DNA matches it firmly. Where a row states a size, it is once, few, many or the class of an expanded clone; other rows omit it.

size	D	J	V	DNA	CDR3
-	-	TRBJ2-1	TRBV2	TGTGCCAGCAGTGTTGATGGGCCTCAGTTCTTC	CASSVDGPQFF
few	TRBD2	TRBJ2-5	TRBV4-1	TGCGCCAGCAGCCAAGGCAGGCTTAGCGGGAGAGGTGAGACCCAGTACTTC	CASSQGRLSGRGETQYF
few	-	TRBJ2-7	TRBV11-2	TGTGCCAGCAGCCCCGACACGAGCTCCTACGAGCAGTACTTC	CASSPDTSSYEQYF
few	-	TRBJ2-1	TRBV11-2	TGTGCCAGCAGCCACGGACAGATTAGCTCCTACAATGAGCAGTTCTTC	CASSHGQISSYNEQFF
-	-	TRBJ2-7	TRBV11-2	TGTGCCAGCAGCTCCCAGGTGGGGGTGTCCTACGAGCAGTACTTC	CASSSQVGVSYEQYF
few	-	TRBJ1-3	TRBV6-5	TGTGCCAGCAGTTACTCCACAGGGACTGGAAACACCATATATTTT	CASSYSTGTGNTIYF
-	TRBD1	TRBJ1-2	TRBV6-6	TGTGCCAGCAGCCTCGGGACAGGGTTGGACTACACCTTC	CASSLGTGLDYTF
-	-	TRBJ1-1	TRBV10-3	TGTGCCACGACTAATCAGGGTATTGGGACTGAAGCTTTCTTT	CATTNQGIGTEAFF
-	-	TRBJ2-2	TRBV4-2	TGTGCCATCAGCCCTTCACCTGTCGGGGAGCTGTTTTTT	CAISPSPVGELFF
-	TRBD1	TRBJ1-2	TRBV20-1	TGCAGTGCAATTGACAGGGTTAACTATGGCTACACCTTC	CSAIDRVNYGYTF
-	-	TRBJ1-1	TRBV14	TGTGCCAGCAGCCAGGGCCGAAAGACTGAAGCTTTCTTT	CASSQGRKTEAFF
-	-	TRBJ1-1	TRBV20-1	TGCAGTGCTAGACCCCATACAACGAACACTGAAGCTTTCTTT	CSARPHTTNTEAFF
-	-	TRBJ1-5	TRBV6-1	TGTGCCAGCAGTGATGACGTTGGGCGCAATCAGCCCCAGCATTTT	CASSDDVGRNQPQHF
many	-	TRBJ1-2	TRBV7-9	TGTGCCAGCAGCTTATCCCTACCGCGGCAGGGTGGCGGCTACACCTTC	CASSLSLPRQGGGYTF
-	-	TRBJ2-7	TRBV12-3/TRBV12-4	TGTGCCAGCAGACCGAGTTTTCTAAATCCCCCCTACGAGCAGTACTTC	CASRPSFLNPPYEQYF
-	TRBD2	TRBJ2-7	TRBV20-1	TGCAGTGCTAGACCAAAGGCGGGACTAGCGTCGATGCGAGCGTACTTC	CSARPKAGLASMRAYF
few	TRBD2	TRBJ2-7	TRBV29-1	TGCAGCGTTCGGACTAGCGGGGGTCTGTACGAGCAGTACTTC	CSVRTSGGLYEQYF
many	TRBD1	TRBJ2-1	TRBV12-3/TRBV12-4	TGTGCCAGCAGACAGGGGTCAGGCAATGAGCAGTTCTTC	CASRQGSGNEQFF
-	TRBD2	TRBJ2-5	TRBV20-1	TGCAGTGCTAGAGTGGTAGCGGGAGCTGAGACCCAGTACTTC	CSARVVAGAETQYF
few	TRBD1	TRBJ1-6	TRBV6-5	TGTGCCAGCAGTTACTCAGGGACAGGGGTTTCACCCCTCCACTTT	CASSYSGTGVSPLHF
many	-	TRBJ1-1	TRBV5-5	TGTGCCAGCATCCAAAGAGGGATCAACACTGAAGCTTTCTTT	CASIQRGINTEAFF
-	-	TRBJ1-4	TRBV28	TGTGCCAGCAGTTTATTTCCAGGGATCGATGAAAAACTGTTTTTT	CASSLFPGIDEKLFF
-	-	TRBJ2-7	TRBV6-2/TRBV6-3	TGTGCCAGCAGTTACTCGATCGGGTCGCCAAATAGGGACGAGCAGTACTTC	CASSYSIGSPNRDEQYF
-	TRBD1	TRBJ2-7	TRBV6-2/TRBV6-3	TGTGCCAGCAGACTACTACAGGGGGCCGGATACGAGCAGTACTTC	CASRLLQGAGYEQYF
-	-	TRBJ1-2	TRBV15	TGTGCCACCAGCAGAGATCTGGTTGTTTGGGGCTACACCTTC	CATSRDLVVWGYTF
-	-	TRBJ2-1	TRBV30	TGTGCCTGGAGTCCTAGCCTGGGGGCGTTCTACAATGAGCAGTTCTTC	CAWSPSLGAFYNEQFF
-	-	TRBJ2-1	TRBV4-3	TGCGCCAGCAGCCAAGATCTGGGTCGGAGGGACAATGAGCAGTTCTTC	CASSQDLGRRDNEQFF
few	TRBD1	TRBJ1-1	TRBV12-3/TRBV12-4	TGTGCCAGCAGCCCGACGACAGGGATCAACACTGAAGCTTTCTTT	CASSPTTGINTEAFF
-	-	TRBJ2-6	TRBV7-9	TGTGCCAGCAGCTTAGAGGTCGCGGGTCCTGGGGCCAACGTCCTGACTTTC	CASSLEVAGPGANVLTF
few	-	TRBJ2-5	TRBV11-2	TGTGCCAGCAGCAAGGGTCGAGGGGAGACCCAGTACTTC	CASSKGRGETQYF
-	TRBD1	TRBJ2-3	TRBV4-2	TGTGCCAGCAGCCCCGAACCGACAGGGCACTTCACAGATACGCAGTATTTT	CASSPEPTGHFTDTQYF
many	-	TRBJ1-4	TRBV23-1	TGCGCCAGCAGTCAATCGTTCCTCGGGGGAGTGAATGAAAAACTGTTTTTT	CASSQSFLGGVNEKLFF
many	-	TRBJ1-6	TRBV7-9	TGTGCCAGCAGCTCCAAACTCGGGAGGGAGGGTCATTCACCCCTCCACTTT	CASSSKLGREGHSPLHF
-	-	TRBJ2-6	TRBV6-2/TRBV6-3	TGTGCCAGCACTCGGGACTCTGGGGCCAACGTCCTGACTTTC	CASTRDSGANVLTF
once	-	TRBJ1-2	TRBV2	TGTGCCAGCAAACTGACAGCAACTAACTATGGCTACACCTTC	CASKLTATNYGYTF
-	-	TRBJ2-7	TRBV6-1	TGTGCCAGCGAAGACAGCCCCTACGAGCAGTACTTC	CASEDSPYEQYF
few	-	TRBJ1-5	TRBV6-2/TRBV6-3	TGTGCCAGCAGTCCGGGACCCTCTGGGGGGCAGCCCCAGCATTTT	CASSPGPSGGQPQHF
few	-	TRBJ1-1	TRBV5-1	TGCGCCAGCAGCTTGGATCTGGGAACGACTGAAGCTTTCTTT	CASSLDLGTTEAFF
few	TRBD1	TRBJ1-1	TRBV10-3	TGTGCCTCCAGGGGACAGACGAACACTGAAGCTTTCTTT	CASRGQTNTEAFF
-	-	TRBJ2-7	TRBV5-1	TGCGCCAGCAGCTTGGAGACAGGTTGGAACGAGCAGTACTTC	CASSLETGWNEQYF